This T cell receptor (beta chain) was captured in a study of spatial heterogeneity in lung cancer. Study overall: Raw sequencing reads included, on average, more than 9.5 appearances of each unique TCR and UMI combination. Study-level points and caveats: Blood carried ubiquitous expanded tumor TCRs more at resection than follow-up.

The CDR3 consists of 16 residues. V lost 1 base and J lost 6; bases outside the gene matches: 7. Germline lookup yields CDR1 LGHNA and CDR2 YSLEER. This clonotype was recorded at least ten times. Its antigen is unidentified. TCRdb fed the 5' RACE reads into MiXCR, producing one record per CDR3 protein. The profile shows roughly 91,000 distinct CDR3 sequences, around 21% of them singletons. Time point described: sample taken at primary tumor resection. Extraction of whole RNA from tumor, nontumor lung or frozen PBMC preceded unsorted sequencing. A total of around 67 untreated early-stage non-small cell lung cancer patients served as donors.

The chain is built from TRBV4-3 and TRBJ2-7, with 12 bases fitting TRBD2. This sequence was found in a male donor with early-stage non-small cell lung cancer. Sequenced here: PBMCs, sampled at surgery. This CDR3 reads CASSQGPSGGALEQYF. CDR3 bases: TGCGCCAGCAGCCAAGGCCCTAGCGGGGGGGCCCTCGAGCAGTACTTC.